Below are 7 T cell receptor beta chains sequenced from a single sample in a study of T cells in Graves' hyperthyroidism and ophthalmopathy. The source material, RNA transcripts, was used to amplify TCR beta CDR3 regions. The TCR CDR3 was amplified in a first-round RT-PCR using the HTBI primer set. TCRdb called the multiplex PCR reads again in MiXCR, with one record for every CDR3 protein. This sample carries hundreds of thousands of distinct CDR3 sequences, about 15% of them seen once, and the ten largest clones take roughly 5.7%. Sample: blood. All receptors come from a woman aged 25 to 39 with Graves' hyperthyroidism that later progressed to Graves' ophthalmopathy.

This clonotype was found many times. V gene TRBV11-2 combines with J gene TRBJ2-7; no firm D call. This CDR3 is built from 15 residues. With 7 bases removed from V and 6 bases from J, the gap between germline ends came to 22 bases. Germline values: CDR1 SGHAT, CDR2 FQNNGV. The CDR3 region is CASTTPARALGEQYF. Written as DNA, the CDR3 is TGTGCCAGCACCACCCCGGCCCGGGCGTTGGGCGAGCAGTACTTC.

This clonotype was counted between two and nine times. The chain is built from TRBV4-3 and TRBJ2-5; 7 nucleotides line up with TRBD1. CDR3 length: 15 amino acids. Germline V gene sequence: CDR1 LGHNA, CDR2 YSLEER. J lost 3 bases, V lost 0 bases, and 4 bases had no gene match. The CDR3, as DNA: TGCGCCAGCAGCCAAGATGACAGGGTGGAAGAGACCCAGTACTTC. This translates into CASSQDDRVEETQYF.

The genes are TRBV7-9 and TRBJ2-7; a possible D gene is TRBD2 (5 bases). Germline V lookup: CDR1 SEHNR, CDR2 FQNEAQ (reference sequence). This CDR3 comprises 14 residues. V was cut by 5 bases and J by 1 base, with 12 bases left in between. CDR3 sequence: CASSINGISYEQYF. In DNA form, the CDR3 reads TGTGCCAGCAGCATTAACGGGATATCCTACGAGCAGTACTTC.

V and J are TRBV30 and TRBJ1-1; D remains ambiguous. This CDR3 comprises 14 residues. Germline CDR1 GTSNPN, CDR2 SVGIG (reference sequence). V was shortened by 0 bases and J by 2 bases, with 10 bases between the two germline ends. CDR3 bases: TGTGCCTGGAGTGTAACCGGGATTAACACTGAAGCTTTCTTT. Encoded protein: CAWSVTGINTEAFF.

This clonotype has just a few counts. The chain joins TRBV7-8 to TRBJ2-7, with 10 bases that match TRBD2. Germline CDR1 and CDR2: SGHVS and FQNEAQ. V was clipped by 6 bases and J by 2 bases; unmatched bases: 4. This CDR3 region has 14 residues. CDR3 bases: TGTGCCAGCAGTACTAGCGGGGACGCCTACGAGCAGTACTTC. Its protein product is CASSTSGDAYEQYF.

The chain recombines TRBV5-1 with TRBJ2-5; D is undetermined. The germline gives CDR1 SGHRS, CDR2 YFSETQ. The germline V and J ends were trimmed by 0 bases and 4 bases, with 7 bases remaining between them. This CDR3 has 13 residues. CDR3 bases: TGCGCCAGCAGCTTGGAACAGAGAGAGACCCAGTACTTC. The encoded protein is CASSLEQRETQYF.

This clonotype was seen only once. The CDR3 DNA reads as TGTGCCAGCAGTTTGGCTAGCGGGGGGAGCTCCTACAATGAGCAGTTCTTC. Translated, it gives CASSLASGGSSYNEQFF. The rearrangement joins TRBV28 to TRBJ2-1, with 11 bases identical to TRBD2. Germline CDR1 is MDHEN and CDR2 is SYDVKM. There are 17 residues in the CDR3. J gave up 0 bases and V 3 bases, and 4 bases lay outside the gene matches.